Following are 9 T cell receptor beta chains from one sample sequenced in a study of OX40 agonist ivuxolimab in advanced cancers. Method: immunoSEQ multiplex PCR; TCRdb's copy keeps in-frame clones and lacks some. The sample includes several thousand clones, 55% to 75% of them seen just once. The input for sequencing was CD4+ or CD8+ T cells sorted from blood, taken in a trial of the OX40 agonist ivuxolimab. Source of these receptors: an adult with an advanced solid tumor such as melanoma, head and neck, liver or kidney cancer.

The gene calls are TRBV11-3 and TRBJ2-1; TRBD1 is a possible D gene (6 bases). CDR1 and CDR2 (germline): SGHNT, YENEEA. V lost 5 bases and J lost 1, with 15 bases in between. The CDR3 length is 16 residues. Here the CDR3 reads CASSPQDSLSYNEQFF. The DNA for the CDR3 is TGTGCCAGCAGCCCCCAGGACAGTTTGTCCTACAATGAGCAGTTCTTC.

This chain connects TRBV6-1 to TRBJ1-6; D gene ambiguous. Germline V gene sequence: CDR1 MNHNS, CDR2 SASEGT. Trimming cost V 2 bases and J 0 bases, with 5 bases left between them. The CDR3 extends over 15 amino acids. In DNA, the CDR3 is TGTGCCAGCAGTGAACCAAGCTCCTATAATTCACCCCTCCACTTT. This translates into CASSEPSSYNSPLHF.

This clone was recorded once. Here the CDR3 reads CAIRETENYGYTF. CDR3 sequence (DNA): TGTGCCATCAGAGAGACAGAGAACTATGGCTACACCTTC. The chain employs TRBV10-3 and TRBJ1-2, with D perhaps TRBD1 (5 bases). This CDR3 is built from 13 residues. Germline CDR1 and CDR2: ENHRY and SYGVKD. V was cut by 6 bases and J by 2 bases, with 10 bases left in between.

By share, this clone counts as large. The chain is built from TRBV7-8 and TRBJ1-3; D is unclear. V gave up 2 bases and J gave up 0 bases, with 14 bases separating them. There are 17 residues in the CDR3. Per germline, CDR1 SGHVS and CDR2 FQNEAQ. The CDR3 bases are TGTGCCAGCAGCTTAACGACGGACTCGATCTCTGGAAACACCATATATTTT. This encodes CASSLTTDSISGNTIYF.

The chain recombines TRBV9 with TRBJ2-7; 7 bases are a match to TRBD2. CDR1 and CDR2 from the germline V gene are SGDLS and YYNGEE. This CDR3 region has 14 residues. The junction had 2 bases not matched to a gene; V was cut back by 2 bases and J by 0 bases. The CDR3 spells CASSVLADSYEQYF. In DNA, the CDR3 is TGTGCCAGCAGCGTGCTAGCGGACTCCTACGAGCAGTACTTC.

The chain is built from TRBV7-9 and TRBJ1-4, with a possible D match to TRBD1 (5 bases). V lost 1 base to trimming and J lost 7 bases, with 7 bases between them. The CDR3 is 13 residues long. Germline V lookup: CDR1 SEHNR, CDR2 FQNEAQ (reference sequence). CDR3 loop: CASSLGGAEKLFF. The CDR3 nucleotides are TGTGCCAGCAGCTTAGGGGGCGCTGAAAAACTGTTTTTT.

The genes are TRBV2 and TRBJ1-2; TRBD1 aligns across 9 bases. Germline CDR1 and CDR2: SNHLY and FYNNEI. Trimming removed 1 base from V and 10 bases from J; junction bases left unmatched: 7. The CDR3 is made up of 14 amino acids. The CDR3 is CASSEGWTGVAYTF. In DNA form, the CDR3 reads TGTGCCAGCAGTGAAGGCTGGACAGGGGTTGCCTACACCTTC.

The rearrangement joins TRBV9 to TRBJ1-1; a weak D match, TRBD1 (5 bases). Germline assignment: CDR1 SGDLS and CDR2 YYNGEE. V was trimmed by 4 bases and J by 2 bases, leaving 15 bases between them. This CDR3 region has 15 residues. The CDR3 protein is CASSPLLGVNTEAFF. Written as DNA, the CDR3 is TGTGCCAGCAGCCCCCTTTTGGGGGTTAACACTGAAGCTTTCTTT.

This clone is medium-sized (0.01 to 0.1%). The chain couples TRBV2 to TRBJ2-7; D may be TRBD1 or TRBD2 (5 bases each). Between the trimmed V and J ends, which lost 11 bases and 2 bases, there was a span of 16 bases. The CDR3 has 13 amino acids. Looked up from germline, CDR1 is SNHLY and CDR2 is FYNNEI. CDR3 in DNA: TGTGCCGGGGGAGATGGGGCAACCTACGAGCAGTACTTC. This sequence encodes CAGGDGATYEQYF.